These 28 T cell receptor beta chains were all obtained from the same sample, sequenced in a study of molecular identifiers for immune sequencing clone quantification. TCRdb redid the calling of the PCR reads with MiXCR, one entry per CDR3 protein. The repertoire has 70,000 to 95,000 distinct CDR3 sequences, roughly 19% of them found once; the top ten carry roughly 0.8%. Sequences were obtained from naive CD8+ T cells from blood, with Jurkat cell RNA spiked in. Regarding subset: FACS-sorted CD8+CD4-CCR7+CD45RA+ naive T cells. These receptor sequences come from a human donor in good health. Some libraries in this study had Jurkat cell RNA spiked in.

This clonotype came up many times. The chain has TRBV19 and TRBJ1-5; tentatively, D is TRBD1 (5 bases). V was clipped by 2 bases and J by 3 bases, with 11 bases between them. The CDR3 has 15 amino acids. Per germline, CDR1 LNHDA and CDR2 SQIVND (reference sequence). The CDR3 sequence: CASSIQGYNNQPQHF. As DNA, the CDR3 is TGTGCCAGTAGTATACAGGGATACAACAATCAGCCCCAGCATTTT.

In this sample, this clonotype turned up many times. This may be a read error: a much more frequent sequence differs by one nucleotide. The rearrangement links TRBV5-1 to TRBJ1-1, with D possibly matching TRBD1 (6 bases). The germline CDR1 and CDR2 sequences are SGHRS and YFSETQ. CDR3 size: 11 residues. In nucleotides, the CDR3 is TGCGCCAGCGGCTTGGGGGGCGAAGCTTTCTTT. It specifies CASGLGGEAFF.

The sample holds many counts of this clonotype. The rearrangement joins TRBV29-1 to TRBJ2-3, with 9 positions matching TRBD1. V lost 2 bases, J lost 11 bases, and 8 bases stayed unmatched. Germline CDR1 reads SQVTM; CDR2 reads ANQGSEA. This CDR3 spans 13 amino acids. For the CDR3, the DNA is TGCAGCGTTGAAAGGGACAGGGAGAAGGAGCAGTATTTT. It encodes CSVERDREKEQYF.

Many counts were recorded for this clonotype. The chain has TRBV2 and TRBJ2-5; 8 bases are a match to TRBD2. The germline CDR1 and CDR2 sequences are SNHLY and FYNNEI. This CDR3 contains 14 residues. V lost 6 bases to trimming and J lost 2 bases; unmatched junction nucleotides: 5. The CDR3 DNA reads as TGTGCCAGCAGATATGGCGGGGGGCAAGAGACCCAGTACTTC. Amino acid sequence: CASRYGGGQETQYF.

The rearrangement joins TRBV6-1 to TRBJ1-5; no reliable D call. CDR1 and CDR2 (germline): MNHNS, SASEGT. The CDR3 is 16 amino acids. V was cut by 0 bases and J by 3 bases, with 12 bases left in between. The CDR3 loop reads CASSEASTSYNQPQHF. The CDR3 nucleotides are TGTGCCAGCAGTGAAGCTTCGACCTCCTACAATCAGCCCCAGCATTTT.

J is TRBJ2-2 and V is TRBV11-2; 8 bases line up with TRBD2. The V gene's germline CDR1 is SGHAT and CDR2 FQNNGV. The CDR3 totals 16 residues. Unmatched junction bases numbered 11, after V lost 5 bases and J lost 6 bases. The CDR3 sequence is CASSPLAGLEAGELFF. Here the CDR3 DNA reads TGTGCCAGCAGCCCTCTAGCGGGTTTAGAAGCCGGGGAGCTGTTTTTT.

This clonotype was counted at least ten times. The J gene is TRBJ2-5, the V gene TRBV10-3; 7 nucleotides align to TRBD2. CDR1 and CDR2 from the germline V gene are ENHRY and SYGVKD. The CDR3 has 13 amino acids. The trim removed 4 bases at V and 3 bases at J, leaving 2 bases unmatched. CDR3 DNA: TGTGCCATCAGTGTAAGCGGGGAAGAGACCCAGTACTTC. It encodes CAISVSGEETQYF.

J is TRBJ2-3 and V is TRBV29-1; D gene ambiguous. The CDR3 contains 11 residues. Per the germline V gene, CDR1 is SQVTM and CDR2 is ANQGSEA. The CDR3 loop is CSVAPTDTQYF. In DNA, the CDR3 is TGCAGTGTGGCCCCGACAGATACGCAGTATTTT.

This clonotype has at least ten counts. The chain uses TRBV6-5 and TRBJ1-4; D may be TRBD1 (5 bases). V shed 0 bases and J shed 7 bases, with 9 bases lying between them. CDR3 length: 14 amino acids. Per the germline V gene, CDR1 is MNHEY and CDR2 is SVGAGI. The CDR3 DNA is TGTGCCAGCAGTTACTCGGGGGGGACTGAAAAACTGTTTTTT. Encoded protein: CASSYSGGTEKLFF.

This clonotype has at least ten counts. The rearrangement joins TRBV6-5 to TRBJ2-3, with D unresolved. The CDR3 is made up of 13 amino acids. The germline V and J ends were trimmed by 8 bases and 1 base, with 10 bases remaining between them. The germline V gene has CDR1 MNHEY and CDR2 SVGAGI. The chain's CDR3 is CASGVTRTDTQYF. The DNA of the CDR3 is TGTGCCAGCGGAGTAACTCGCACAGATACGCAGTATTTT.

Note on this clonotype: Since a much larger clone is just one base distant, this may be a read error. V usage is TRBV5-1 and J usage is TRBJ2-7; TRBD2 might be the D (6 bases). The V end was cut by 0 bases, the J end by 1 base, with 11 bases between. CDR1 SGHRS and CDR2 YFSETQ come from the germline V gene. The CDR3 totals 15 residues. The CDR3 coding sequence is TGCGCCAGCAGCTTGGCCTCTCGGGGGTCCTACGAGCAGTACTTC. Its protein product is CASSLASRGSYEQYF. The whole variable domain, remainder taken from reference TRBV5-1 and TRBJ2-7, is KAGVTQTPRYLIKTRGQQVTLSCSPISGHRSVSWYQQTPGQGLQFLFEYFSETQRNKGNFPGRFSGRQFSNSRSEMNVSTLELGDSALYLCASSLASRGSYEQYFGPGTRLTVT.

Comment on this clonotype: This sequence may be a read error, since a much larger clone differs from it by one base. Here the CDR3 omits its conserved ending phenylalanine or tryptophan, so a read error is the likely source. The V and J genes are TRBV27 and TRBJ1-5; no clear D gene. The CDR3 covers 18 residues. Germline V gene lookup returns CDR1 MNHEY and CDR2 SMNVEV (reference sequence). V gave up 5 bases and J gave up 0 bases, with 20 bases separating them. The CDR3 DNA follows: TGTGCCAGCAGTCTGACTCCCCCCGAACTAGCTAGCAATCAGCCCCAGCATTCT. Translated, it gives CASSLTPPELASNQPQHS.

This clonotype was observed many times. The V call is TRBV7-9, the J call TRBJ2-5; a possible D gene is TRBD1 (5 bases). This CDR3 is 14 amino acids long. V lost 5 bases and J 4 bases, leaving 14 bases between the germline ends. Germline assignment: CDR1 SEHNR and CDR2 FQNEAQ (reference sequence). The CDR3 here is CASSQESGIETQYF. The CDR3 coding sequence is TGTGCCAGCAGCCAAGAGTCAGGGATAGAGACCCAGTACTTC.

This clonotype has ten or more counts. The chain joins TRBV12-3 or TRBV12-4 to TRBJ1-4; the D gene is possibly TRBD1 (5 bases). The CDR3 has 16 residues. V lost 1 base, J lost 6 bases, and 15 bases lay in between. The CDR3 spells CASSLGAGPVDEKLFF. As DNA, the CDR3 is TGTGCCAGCAGTTTAGGGGCGGGACCAGTGGATGAAAAACTGTTTTTT.

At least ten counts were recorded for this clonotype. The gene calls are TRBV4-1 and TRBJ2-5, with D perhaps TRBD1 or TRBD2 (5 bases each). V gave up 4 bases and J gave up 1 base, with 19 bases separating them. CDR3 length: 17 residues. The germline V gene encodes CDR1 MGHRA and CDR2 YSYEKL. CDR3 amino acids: CASSRDPYGDPQETQYF. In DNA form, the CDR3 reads TGCGCCAGCAGCCGCGACCCTTACGGGGACCCCCAAGAGACCCAGTACTTC.

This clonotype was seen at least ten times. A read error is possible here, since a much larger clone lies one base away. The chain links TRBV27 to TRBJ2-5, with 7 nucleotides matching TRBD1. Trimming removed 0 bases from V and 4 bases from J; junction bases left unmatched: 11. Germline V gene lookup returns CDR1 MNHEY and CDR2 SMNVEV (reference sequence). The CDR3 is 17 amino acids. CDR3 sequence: CASSLSRGPYYRETQYF. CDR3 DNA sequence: TGTGCCAGCAGTTTATCTAGGGGGCCGTATTACCGAGAGACCCAGTACTTC.

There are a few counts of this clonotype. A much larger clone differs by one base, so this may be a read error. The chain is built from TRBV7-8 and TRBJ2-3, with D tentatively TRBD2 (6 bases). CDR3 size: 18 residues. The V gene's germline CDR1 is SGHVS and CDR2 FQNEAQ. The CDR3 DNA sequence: TGTGTCAGCAGCCTATGGGATTTCGTGGGGACTAGCACAGATACGCAGTATTTT. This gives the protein CVSSLWDFVGTSTDTQYF.

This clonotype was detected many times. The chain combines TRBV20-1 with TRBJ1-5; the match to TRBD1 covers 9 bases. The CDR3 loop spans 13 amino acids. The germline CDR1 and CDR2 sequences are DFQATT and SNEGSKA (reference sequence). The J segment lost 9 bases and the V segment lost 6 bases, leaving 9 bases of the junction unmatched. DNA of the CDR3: TGCAGTGCCCGAACAGGGGGCTTAGGGCCCCAGCATTTT. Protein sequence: CSARTGGLGPQHF.

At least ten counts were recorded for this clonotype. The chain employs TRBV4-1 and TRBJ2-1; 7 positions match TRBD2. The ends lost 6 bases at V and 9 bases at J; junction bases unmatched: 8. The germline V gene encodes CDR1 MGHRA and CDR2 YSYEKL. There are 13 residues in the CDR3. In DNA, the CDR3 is TGCGCCAGCAGTCCTGGACTAGTACCTGAGCAGTTCTTC. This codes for CASSPGLVPEQFF.

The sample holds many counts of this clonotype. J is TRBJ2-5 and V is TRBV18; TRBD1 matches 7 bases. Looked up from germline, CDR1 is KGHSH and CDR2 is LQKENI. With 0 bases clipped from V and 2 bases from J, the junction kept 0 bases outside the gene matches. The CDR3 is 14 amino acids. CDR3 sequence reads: CASSPPGQQETQYF. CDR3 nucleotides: TGTGCCAGCTCACCACCGGGACAGCAAGAGACCCAGTACTTC.

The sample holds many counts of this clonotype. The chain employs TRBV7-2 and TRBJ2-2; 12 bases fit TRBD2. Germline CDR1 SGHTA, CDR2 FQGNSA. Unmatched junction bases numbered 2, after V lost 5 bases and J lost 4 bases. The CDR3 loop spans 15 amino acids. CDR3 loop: CASSRTSGVTGELFF. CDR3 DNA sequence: TGTGCCAGCAGCCGGACTAGCGGGGTCACCGGGGAGCTGTTTTTT. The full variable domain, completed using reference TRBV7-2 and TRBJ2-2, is GAGVSQSPSNKVTEKGKDVELRCDPISGHTALYWYRQSLGQGLEFLIYFQGNSAPDKSGLPSDRFSAERTGGSVSTLTIQRTQQEDSAVYLCASSRTSGVTGELFFGEGSRLTVL.

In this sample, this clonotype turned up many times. CDR3: CASSQVGVPGEQYF. Written as DNA, the CDR3 is TGCGCCAGCAGCCAAGTCGGCGTCCCTGGGGAGCAGTACTTC. The V gene is TRBV4-3, the J gene TRBJ2-7; D call uncertain. The V and J ends lost 1 base and 7 bases respectively, with 14 bases between them. CDR3 size: 14 residues. Per germline, CDR1 LGHNA and CDR2 YSLEER.

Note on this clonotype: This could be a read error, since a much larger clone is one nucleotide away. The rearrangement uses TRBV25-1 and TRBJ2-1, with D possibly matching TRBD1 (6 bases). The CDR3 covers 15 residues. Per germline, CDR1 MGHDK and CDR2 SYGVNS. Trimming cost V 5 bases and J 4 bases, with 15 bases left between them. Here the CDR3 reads CASSRSEGGYNEQFF. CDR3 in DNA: TGTGCCAGCAGTAGGAGCGAAGGGGGATACAATGAGCAGTTCTTC.

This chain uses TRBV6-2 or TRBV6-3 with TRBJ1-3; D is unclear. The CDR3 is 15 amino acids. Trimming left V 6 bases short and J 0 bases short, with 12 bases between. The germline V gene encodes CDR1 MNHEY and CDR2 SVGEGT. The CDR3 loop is CASSPTIRSGNTIYF. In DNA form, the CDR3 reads TGTGCCAGCAGCCCGACGATACGCTCTGGAAACACCATATATTTT.

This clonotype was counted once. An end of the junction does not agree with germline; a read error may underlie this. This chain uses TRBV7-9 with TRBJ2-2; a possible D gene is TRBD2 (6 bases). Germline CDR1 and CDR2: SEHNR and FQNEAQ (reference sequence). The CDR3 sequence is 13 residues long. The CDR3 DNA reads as TGTGCCAGTAAAGCGGGCCCCACCGGGGGGCTGTTTTTT. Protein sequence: CASKAGPTGGLFF.

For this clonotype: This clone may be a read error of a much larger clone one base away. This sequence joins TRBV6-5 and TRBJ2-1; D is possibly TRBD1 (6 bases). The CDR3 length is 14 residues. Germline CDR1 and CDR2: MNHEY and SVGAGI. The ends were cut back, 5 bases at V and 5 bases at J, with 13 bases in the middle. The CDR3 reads CASSTAGENNEQFF. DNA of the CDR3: TGTGCCAGCAGTACAGCAGGGGAGAACAATGAGCAGTTCTTC.

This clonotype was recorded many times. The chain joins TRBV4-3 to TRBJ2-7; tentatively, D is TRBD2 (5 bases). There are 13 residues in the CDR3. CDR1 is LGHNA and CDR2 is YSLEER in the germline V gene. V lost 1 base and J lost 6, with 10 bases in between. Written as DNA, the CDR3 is TGCGCCAGCAGCCAAGGGGTAGCGAGCGAGCAGTACTTC. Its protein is CASSQGVASEQYF.

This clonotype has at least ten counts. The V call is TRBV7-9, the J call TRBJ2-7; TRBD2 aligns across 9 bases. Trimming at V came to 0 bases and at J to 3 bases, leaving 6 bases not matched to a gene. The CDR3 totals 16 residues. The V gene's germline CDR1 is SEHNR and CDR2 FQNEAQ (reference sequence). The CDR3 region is CASSLAASGIIYEQYF. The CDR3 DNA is TGTGCCAGCAGCTTAGCGGCTAGCGGGATCATCTACGAGCAGTACTTC.